This T cell receptor (beta chain) was documented in a study of early T cells in non-severe SARS-CoV-2 infection. Whole-study context: The chains were unpaired, and the sequenced material was bulk RNA from unsorted whole blood. The study's findings and limits: Using VDJdb, the matching emphasized anti-spike CD8 responses while missing private and CD4 specificities.

Attachment of unique molecular identifiers to individual cDNA molecules was performed. TCRdb re-called the 5' RACE reads through MiXCR, storing one row per CDR3 protein. The repertoire holds under 90,000 distinct CDR3 sequences, under 15% seen once, with around 6% in the top ten. This clonotype was picked up many times. Its antigen is unidentified. One junction end does not reproduce the germline sequence, and a read error may be involved. This CDR3 has 14 amino acids. Germline assignment: CDR1 SSHAT and CDR2 FNYEAQ (reference sequence). Sequenced sample: whole blood. The chain combines TRBV7-7 with TRBJ1-5; no firm D call. The source of this sequence is an adult who was a healthcare worker with PCR-confirmed SARS-CoV-2 infection or an uninfected control (not recorded which). The CDR3 DNA reads TGTGCTAGCAGTTACAACCATAGCAATCAGCCCCAGCATTTT. This codes for CASSYNHSNQPQHF.